This T cell receptor (beta chain) was sequenced in a study of cytomegalovirus exposure and HLA in healthy donors (dated by TCRdb to the late 2010s). Broadly, across the study: The 650 to 800 repertoires of the first cohort and the roughly 120 validation repertoires were produced on the same platform, according to a later analysis. The study was designed to test whether signatures of past pathogen exposure could be identified by cataloging public T cell receptors. Besides the first cohort of 666 subjects, a separate validation cohort made up of 120 different subjects was used. To predict cytomegalovirus infection status, the study brought together high-throughput TCR immunosequencing, statistical association of individual TCRs with disease status, and machine learning.

The germline V gene gives CDR1 as SGHTA and CDR2 as FQGNSA. There are 15 amino acids in the CDR3, from cysteine to phenylalanine inclusive. Of the read, only the CDR3 DNA is kept; its 45 bases are in frame from base 1. V and J are truncated by 3 bases and 3 bases respectively, leaving an intervening sequence of 12 bases. Study-level results and caveats: The authors suggested that the approach could potentially be extended to other disease states and immunological phenotypes. While some public TCRs were present in many individuals, most TCR sequences turned up only very rarely across donors. A few of the identified cytomegalovirus-associated TCR beta chains were confirmed in vitro to be specific for cytomegalovirus antigens. All 120 or so repertoires were used to score co-occurrence in the validation cohort in a later analysis, because that analysis had no HLA typing for the cohort. A total of 150 or so TCR beta chains were listed by the study as associated with cytomegalovirus. The classifier was reported to diagnose cytomegalovirus status with high specificity and sensitivity in both the original cohort and the validation cohort. Of the cluster scores, roughly 95% were above 0 in a later analysis, which found that TCRs clustered in the first cohort also tended to co-occur in the 95 to 150 validation repertoires.

Libraries were made using the immunoSEQ multiplex PCR assay. The study's processing was this. A statistical classification framework was built to diagnose cytomegalovirus status from the catalog of TCR beta chain sequences. TCRdb stores this immuneACCESS table with in-frame sequences only. Part of the clones is absent; in the studies checked, under half of the shortfall reflects unresolved V genes, and no reason is known for the rest. V, J and clone size are those of that table, while D and trimming were read from the DNA. Here the sample has about 120,000 clones; 70% to 90% occur a single time. Roughly 2% of the sample rests with the top ten. Donors formed part of the validation cohort, which comprised 120 subjects and was distinct from the first cohort of several hundred subjects. On this clone: There is no known antigen for this receptor. Base qualities are not recorded, but no much larger clone differs from it by a single base.

Specimen: PBMCs. The source of this sequence is a woman younger than 45 in good health and CMV-seronegative. The sequence joins TRBV7-2 to TRBJ2-1; no D gene is confidently identified. The DNA is TGTGCCAGCAGCTTGGTACTTCTGAACTACAATGAGCAGTTCTTC. This yields the protein CASSLVLLNYNEQFF.